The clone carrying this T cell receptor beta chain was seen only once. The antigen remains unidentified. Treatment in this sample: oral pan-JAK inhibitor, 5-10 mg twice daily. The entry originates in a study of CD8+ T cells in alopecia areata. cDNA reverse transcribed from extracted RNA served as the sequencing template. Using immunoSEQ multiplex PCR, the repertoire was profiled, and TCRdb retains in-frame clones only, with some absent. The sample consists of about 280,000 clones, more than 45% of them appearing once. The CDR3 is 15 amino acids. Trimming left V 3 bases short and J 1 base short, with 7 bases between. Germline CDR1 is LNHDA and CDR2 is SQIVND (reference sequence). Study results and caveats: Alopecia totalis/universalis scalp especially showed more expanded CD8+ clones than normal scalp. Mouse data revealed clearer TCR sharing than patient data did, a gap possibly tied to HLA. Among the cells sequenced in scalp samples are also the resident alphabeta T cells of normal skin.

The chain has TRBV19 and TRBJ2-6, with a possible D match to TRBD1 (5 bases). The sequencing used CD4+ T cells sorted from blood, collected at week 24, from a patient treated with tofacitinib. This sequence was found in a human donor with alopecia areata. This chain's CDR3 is CASSIDRSGANVLTF. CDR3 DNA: TGTGCCAGTAGTATCGACAGATCTGGGGCCAACGTCCTGACTTTC.